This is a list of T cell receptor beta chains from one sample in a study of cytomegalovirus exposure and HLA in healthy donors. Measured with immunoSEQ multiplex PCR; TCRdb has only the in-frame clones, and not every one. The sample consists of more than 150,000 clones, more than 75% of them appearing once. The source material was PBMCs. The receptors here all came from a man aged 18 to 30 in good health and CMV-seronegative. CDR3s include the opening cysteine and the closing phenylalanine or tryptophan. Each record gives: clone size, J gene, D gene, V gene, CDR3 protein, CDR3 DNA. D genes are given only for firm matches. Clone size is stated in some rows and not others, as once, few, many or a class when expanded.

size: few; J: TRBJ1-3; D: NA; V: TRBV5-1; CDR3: CASSLDRVSGNTIYF; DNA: TGCGCCAGCAGCTTGGACCGGGTCTCTGGAAACACCATATATTTT
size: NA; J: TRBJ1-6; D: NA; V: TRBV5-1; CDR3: CASSLESGQGKPLHF; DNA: TGCGCCAGCAGCTTGGAATCTGGGCAGGGAAAACCCCTCCACTTT
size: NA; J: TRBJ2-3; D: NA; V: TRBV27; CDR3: CASRDYPTDTQYF; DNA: TGTGCCAGCAGGGACTACCCCACAGATACGCAGTATTTT
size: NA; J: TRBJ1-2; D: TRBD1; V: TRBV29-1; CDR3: CSVQTGGGNYGYTF; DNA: TGCAGCGTTCAAACAGGGGGAGGTAACTATGGCTACACCTTC
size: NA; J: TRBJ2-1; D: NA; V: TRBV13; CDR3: CASSSGDWDRRGHEQFF; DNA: TGTGCCAGCAGCTCGGGGGACTGGGACAGAAGGGGACATGAGCAGTTCTTC
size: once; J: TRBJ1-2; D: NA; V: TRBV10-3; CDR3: CAIRPWLEMGYTF; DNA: TGTGCCATCAGGCCCTGGTTGGAGATGGGCTACACCTTC
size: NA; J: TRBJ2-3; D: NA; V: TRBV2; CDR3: CASGADPDTQYF; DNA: TGTGCCAGCGGGGCAGACCCAGATACGCAGTATTTT
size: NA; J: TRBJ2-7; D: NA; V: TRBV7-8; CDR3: CASSLSENEQYF; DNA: TGTGCCAGCAGCTTAAGCGAGAACGAGCAGTACTTC
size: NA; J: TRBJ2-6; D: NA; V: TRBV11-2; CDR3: CASSFGQPGANVLTF; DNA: TGTGCCAGCAGCTTTGGACAGCCTGGGGCCAACGTCCTGACTTTC
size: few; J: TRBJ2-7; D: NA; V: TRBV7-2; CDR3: CASSLIGRPYEQYF; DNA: TGTGCCAGCAGCTTAATAGGGAGACCCTACGAGCAGTACTTC
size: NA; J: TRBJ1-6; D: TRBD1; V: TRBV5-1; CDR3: CASSLEPLGQVQPLHF; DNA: TGCGCCAGCAGCCTCGAACCCCTTGGACAGGTACAACCCCTCCACTTT
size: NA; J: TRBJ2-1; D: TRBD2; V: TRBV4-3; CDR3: CASSPGLAGYMNEQFF; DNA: TGCGCCAGCAGCCCCGGACTAGCGGGATATATGAATGAGCAGTTCTTC
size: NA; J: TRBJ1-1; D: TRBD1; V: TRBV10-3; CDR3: CAISESGRGDTEAFF; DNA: TGTGCCATCAGTGAGTCCGGCAGGGGGGACACTGAAGCTTTCTTT
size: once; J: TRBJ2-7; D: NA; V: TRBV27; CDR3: CASSLSGRSYEQYF; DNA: TGTGCCAGCAGTTTATCGGGCCGGTCCTACGAGCAGTACTTC
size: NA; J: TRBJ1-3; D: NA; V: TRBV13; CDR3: CASSLGGTLGNTIYF; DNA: TGTGCCAGCAGCTTAGGGGGGACACTTGGAAACACCATATATTTT
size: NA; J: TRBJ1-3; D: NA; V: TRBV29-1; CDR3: CSVGQEAGNTIYF; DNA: TGCAGCGTTGGCCAGGAGGCTGGAAACACCATATATTTT